The rows below give T cell receptor beta chains drawn from one sample of a study of regulatory T cells in long-lasting Graves disease. TCRdb reprocessed the multiplex PCR reads with MiXCR, giving one entry per CDR3 protein. Among roughly 520,000 distinct CDR3 sequences, about 12% were seen once, and the ten largest hold approximately 9%. This sample also appeared in a second study, on T cells in Graves' hyperthyroidism and ophthalmopathy.

Specimen: peripheral blood mononuclear cells (PBMCs), collected at new diagnosis, from a patient treated with antithyroid drugs. These receptors all come from a woman aged 25 to 39 with Graves disease. Both conserved end residues are part of each CDR3. D genes are given only for firm matches. Some rows have no size entry. The others give once, few or many, or a class for an expanded clone.

many - TRBJ2-1 TRBV11-2 CASRLYNEQFF TGTGCCAGCAGACTCTACAATGAGCAGTTCTTC
many TRBD1 TRBJ2-5 TRBV7-9 CASRRGQGAETQYF TGTGCCAGCAGGCGAGGACAGGGGGCAGAGACCCAGTACTTC
many TRBD1 TRBJ2-7 TRBV6-1 CASRDTGTGGNEQYF TGTGCCAGCAGAGACACCGGGACAGGGGGGAACGAGCAGTACTTC
many - TRBJ2-7 TRBV7-8 CASSRKQGLAYEQYF TGTGCCAGCAGCCGGAAACAGGGCTTGGCCTACGAGCAGTACTTC
- TRBD2 TRBJ2-1 TRBV6-1 CASRLAGGTYNGQFF TGTGCCAGCAGACTAGCGGGAGGAACCTACAATGGGCAGTTCTTC
many - TRBJ2-6 TRBV2 CASSEDLSSGANVLTF TGTGCCAGCAGTGAAGACTTATCCTCTGGGGCCAACGTCCTGACTTTC
many - TRBJ2-5 TRBV20-1 CSARWETQYF TGCAGTGCTAGATGGGAGACCCAGTACTTC
many TRBD1 TRBJ2-1 TRBV10-2 CASSENLRDRAFF TGCGCCAGCAGTGAGAACCTCCGGGACAGGGCGTTCTTC
- TRBD2 TRBJ2-1 TRBV24-1 CATSGILAGRNEQFF TGTGCCACCAGTGGTATACTAGCGGGAAGGAATGAGCAGTTCTTC
many - TRBJ1-1 TRBV12-3/TRBV12-4 CASSFTRGTEAFF TGTGCCAGCAGTTTTACGCGGGGAACTGAAGCTTTCTTT
many - TRBJ2-7 TRBV7-9 CASSLADRLVYEQYF TGTGCCAGCAGCTTAGCGGACCGCCTCGTTTACGAGCAGTACTTC